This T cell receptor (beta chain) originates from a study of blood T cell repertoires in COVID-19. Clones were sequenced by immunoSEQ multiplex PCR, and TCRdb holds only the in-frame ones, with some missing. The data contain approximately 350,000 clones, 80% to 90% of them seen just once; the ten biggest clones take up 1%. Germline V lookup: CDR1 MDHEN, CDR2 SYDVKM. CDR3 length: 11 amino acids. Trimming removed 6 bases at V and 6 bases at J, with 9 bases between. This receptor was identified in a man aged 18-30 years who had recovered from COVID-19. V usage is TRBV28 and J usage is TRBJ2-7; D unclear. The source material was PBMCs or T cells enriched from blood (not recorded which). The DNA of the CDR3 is TGTGCCAGCAGGTCCAACAGCGAGCAGTACTTC. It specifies CASRSNSEQYF.